The 14 T cell receptor beta chains listed next were all sequenced from one sample in a study of early T cells in non-severe SARS-CoV-2 infection. TCRdb re-analysed the 5' RACE reads in MiXCR, keeping a single row per CDR3 protein. The table includes fewer than 55,000 distinct CDR3 sequences, approximately 11% detected once. Sequencing was done on a sample of whole blood. Receptors originate from an adult who was a healthcare worker with PCR-confirmed SARS-CoV-2 infection or an uninfected control (not recorded which).

The chain links TRBV5-1 to TRBJ2-5, with a possible D match to TRBD1 (6 bases). Germline loops: CDR1 SGHRS, CDR2 YFSETQ. The CDR3 has 15 residues. The V end lost 3 bases, the J end lost 2 bases, and 14 bases lay between the germline ends. The CDR3 DNA sequence: TGCGCCAGCAGCTCCGAGGCTAGGGGGCAAGAGACCCAGTACTTC. Amino acids: CASSSEARGQETQYF.

This clonotype is a singleton in its sample. This rearrangement joins TRBV20-1 to TRBJ1-2; a possible D gene is TRBD1 (5 bases). Trimming shortened V by 2 bases and J by 6 bases, and 13 bases separated the two germline ends. CDR3 length equals 13 residues. In germline, CDR1 is DFQATT, CDR2 SNEGSKA (reference sequence). The CDR3 sequence: CSARFSAGHGYTF. CDR3 DNA: TGCAGTGCTAGATTTTCCGCAGGGCATGGCTACACCTTC.

This clonotype showed up many times. This CDR3 reads CSASGGEDLNTEAFF. Written as DNA, the CDR3 is TGCAGTGCTAGTGGGGGGGAGGACCTAAACACTGAAGCTTTCTTT. This sequence joins TRBV20-1 and TRBJ1-1; the D gene is possibly TRBD1 (5 bases). Trimming took off 3 bases at V and 2 bases at J, with 16 bases between the two ends. Per the germline V gene, CDR1 is DFQATT and CDR2 is SNEGSKA (reference sequence). The CDR3 length is 15 residues.

Points on this clonotype: An end of the junction differs from the germline gene, which may be a read error. V gene TRBV5-1 combines with J gene TRBJ1-1; D might be TRBD1 (6 bases). Germline assignment: CDR1 SGHRS and CDR2 YFSETQ. The CDR3 loop spans 11 amino acids. The CDR3 protein is CASSSGHYAFF. The CDR3 DNA is TGTGCCAGCAGCTCGGGACATTACGCTTTCTTT.

This clonotype has a count of ten or more. This chain links TRBV11-2 with TRBJ2-1; D might be TRBD2 (5 bases). Germline-derived CDR1 and CDR2 are SGHAT and FQNNGV. This CDR3 has 15 residues. The V end lost 1 base, the J end lost 0 bases, and 7 bases lay between the germline ends. CDR3 sequence (DNA): TGTGCCAGCAGCTTAGCGGGAAGCTCCTACAATGAGCAGTTCTTC. Amino acids: CASSLAGSSYNEQFF. Looking up the rest from reference TRBV11-2 and TRBJ2-1 gives the full variable domain: EAGVAQSPRYKIIEKRQSVAFWCNPISGHATLYWYQQILGQGPKLLIQFQNNGVVDDSQLPKDRFSAERLKGVDSTLKIQPAKLEDSAVYLCASSLAGSSYNEQFFGPGTRLTVL.

This clonotype was recorded many times. The J gene is TRBJ2-5, the V gene TRBV2; perhaps TRBD2 as D (5 bases). The CDR3 contains 13 residues. V was trimmed by 7 bases and J by 4 bases, leaving 13 bases between them. The germline CDR1 and CDR2 sequences are SNHLY and FYNNEI. This CDR3 reads CASNSARGETQYF. The CDR3 DNA follows: TGTGCCAGCAACAGCGCCCGGGGAGAGACCCAGTACTTC.

This clonotype has at least ten counts. This chain connects TRBV7-2 to TRBJ2-3; D might be TRBD2 (6 bases). Germline values: CDR1 SGHTA, CDR2 FQGNSA. Between the trimmed V and J ends, which lost 5 bases and 4 bases, there was a span of 16 bases. CDR3 length: 15 residues. CDR3 region: CASSRTNPPADTQYF. In nucleotides, the CDR3 is TGTGCCAGCAGCCGGACTAACCCCCCAGCAGATACGCAGTATTTT. The whole variable domain, filled in from reference TRBV7-2 and TRBJ2-3, reads GAGVSQSPSNKVTEKGKDVELRCDPISGHTALYWYRQSLGQGLEFLIYFQGNSAPDKSGLPSDRFSAERTGGSVSTLTIQRTQQEDSAVYLCASSRTNPPADTQYFGPGTRLTVL.

In this sample, this clonotype turned up many times. The chain carries TRBV2 and TRBJ1-5, with D possibly matching TRBD1 (5 bases). The V gene's germline CDR1 is SNHLY and CDR2 FYNNEI. The CDR3 is 14 residues long. With 7 bases removed from V and 1 base from J, the gap between germline ends came to 11 bases. Here the CDR3 DNA reads TGTGCCAGCAACGCGGGGGGGAGCAATCAGCCCCAGCATTTT. Amino acids: CASNAGGSNQPQHF.

This clonotype was detected ten times or more. The gene calls are TRBV7-8 and TRBJ1-2; tentatively, D is TRBD1 (5 bases). Germline values: CDR1 SGHVS, CDR2 FQNEAQ. V was trimmed by 4 bases and J by 11 bases, leaving 14 bases between them. The length of the CDR3 is 12 residues. CDR3 bases: TGTGCCAGCAGCTGGGGGACGGGAGGATACACCTTC. This sequence encodes CASSWGTGGYTF.

Here the CDR3 DNA reads TGCAGCGTTGGCGCGGGTTATCATGAGCAGTACTTC. Protein: CSVGAGYHEQYF. The chain recombines TRBV29-1 with TRBJ2-7; perhaps TRBD2 as D (5 bases). V was cut by 4 bases and J by 7 bases, with 14 bases left in between. The length of the CDR3 is 12 residues. Germline lookup yields CDR1 SQVTM and CDR2 ANQGSEA.

This rearrangement joins TRBV6-2 or TRBV6-3 to TRBJ1-5, with unresolved D. Germline values: CDR1 MNHEY, CDR2 SVGEGT. Trimming cost V 7 bases and J 0 bases, with 4 bases left between them. There are 12 residues in the CDR3. The CDR3 DNA is TGTGCCAGCACTTCTAGCAATCAGCCCCAGCATTTT. Translation: CASTSSNQPQHF.

Ten or more counts support this clonotype. The genes are TRBV29-1 and TRBJ1-1; 10 bases align to TRBD1. The CDR3 runs to 15 residues. With V trimmed by 5 bases and J by 0 bases, 6 bases remained unmatched. Per germline, CDR1 SQVTM and CDR2 ANQGSEA. The CDR3 nucleotides read TGCAGCGTTTTACCGGGACAGGGGATGAACACTGAAGCTTTCTTT. Protein product: CSVLPGQGMNTEAFF.

The chain has TRBV6-1 and TRBJ2-7; D unresolved. This CDR3 has 14 amino acids. CDR1 is MNHNS, CDR2 SASEGT, per germline. The V and J ends lost 3 bases and 3 bases respectively, with 12 bases between them. CDR3 sequence: CASSEFGPVYEQYF. The CDR3 nucleotides are TGTGCCAGCAGTGAGTTCGGTCCCGTCTACGAGCAGTACTTC.

In this sample, this clonotype turned up a few times. The chain recombines TRBV7-9 with TRBJ2-5; D is perhaps TRBD1 (6 bases). V shed 4 bases and J shed 2 bases, with 17 bases lying between them. Germline loops: CDR1 SEHNR, CDR2 FQNEAQ (reference sequence). The CDR3 is 16 residues long. The CDR3 nucleotides are TGTGCCAGCAGCTCCAGCGACAGGCGACCTCAAGAGACCCAGTACTTC. Amino acid sequence: CASSSSDRRPQETQYF.